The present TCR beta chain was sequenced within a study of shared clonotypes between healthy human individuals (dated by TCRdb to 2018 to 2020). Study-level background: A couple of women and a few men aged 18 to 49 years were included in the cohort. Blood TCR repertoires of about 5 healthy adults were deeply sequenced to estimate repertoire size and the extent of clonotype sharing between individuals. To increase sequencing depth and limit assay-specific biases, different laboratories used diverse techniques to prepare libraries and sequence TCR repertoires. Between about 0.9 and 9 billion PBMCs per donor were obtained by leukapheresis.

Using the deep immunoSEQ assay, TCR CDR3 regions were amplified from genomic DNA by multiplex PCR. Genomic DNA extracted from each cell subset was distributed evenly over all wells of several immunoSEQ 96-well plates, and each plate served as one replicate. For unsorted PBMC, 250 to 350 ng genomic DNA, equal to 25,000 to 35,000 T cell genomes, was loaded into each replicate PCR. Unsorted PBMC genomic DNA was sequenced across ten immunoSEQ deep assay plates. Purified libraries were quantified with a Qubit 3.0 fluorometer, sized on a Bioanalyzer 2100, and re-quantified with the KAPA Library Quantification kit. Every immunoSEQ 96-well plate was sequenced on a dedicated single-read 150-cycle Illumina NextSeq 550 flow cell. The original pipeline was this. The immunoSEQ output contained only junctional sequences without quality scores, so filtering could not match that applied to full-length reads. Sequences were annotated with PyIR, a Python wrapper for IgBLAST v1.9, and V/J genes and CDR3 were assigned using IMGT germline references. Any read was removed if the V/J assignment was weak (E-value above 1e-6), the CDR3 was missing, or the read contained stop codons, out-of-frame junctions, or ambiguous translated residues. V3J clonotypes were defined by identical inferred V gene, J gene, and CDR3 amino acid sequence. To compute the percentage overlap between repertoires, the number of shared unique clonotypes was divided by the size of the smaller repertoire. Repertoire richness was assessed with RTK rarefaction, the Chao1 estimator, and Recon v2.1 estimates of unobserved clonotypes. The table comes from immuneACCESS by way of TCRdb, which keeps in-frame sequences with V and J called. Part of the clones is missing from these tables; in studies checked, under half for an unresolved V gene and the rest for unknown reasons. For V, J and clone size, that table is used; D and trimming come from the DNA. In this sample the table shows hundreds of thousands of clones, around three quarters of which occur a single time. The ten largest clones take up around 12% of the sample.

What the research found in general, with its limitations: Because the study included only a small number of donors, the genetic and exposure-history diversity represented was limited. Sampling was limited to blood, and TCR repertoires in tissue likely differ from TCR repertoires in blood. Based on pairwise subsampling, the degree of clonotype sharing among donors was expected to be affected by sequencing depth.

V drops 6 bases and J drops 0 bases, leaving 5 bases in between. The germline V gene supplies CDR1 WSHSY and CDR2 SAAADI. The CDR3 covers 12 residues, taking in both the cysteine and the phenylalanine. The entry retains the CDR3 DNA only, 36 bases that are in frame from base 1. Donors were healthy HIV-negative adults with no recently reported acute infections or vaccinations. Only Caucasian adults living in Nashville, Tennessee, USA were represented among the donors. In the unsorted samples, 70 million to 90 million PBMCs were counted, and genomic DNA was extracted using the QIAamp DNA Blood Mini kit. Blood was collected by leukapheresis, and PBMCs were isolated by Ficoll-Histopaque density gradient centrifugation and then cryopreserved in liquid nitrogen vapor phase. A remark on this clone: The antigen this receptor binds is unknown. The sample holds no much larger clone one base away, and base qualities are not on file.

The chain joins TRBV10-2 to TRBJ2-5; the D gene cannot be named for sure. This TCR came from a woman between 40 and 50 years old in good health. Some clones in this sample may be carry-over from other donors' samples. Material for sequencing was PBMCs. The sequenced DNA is TGCGCCAGCAGCTCTAACCAAGAGACCCAGTACTTC. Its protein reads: CASSSNQETQYF.